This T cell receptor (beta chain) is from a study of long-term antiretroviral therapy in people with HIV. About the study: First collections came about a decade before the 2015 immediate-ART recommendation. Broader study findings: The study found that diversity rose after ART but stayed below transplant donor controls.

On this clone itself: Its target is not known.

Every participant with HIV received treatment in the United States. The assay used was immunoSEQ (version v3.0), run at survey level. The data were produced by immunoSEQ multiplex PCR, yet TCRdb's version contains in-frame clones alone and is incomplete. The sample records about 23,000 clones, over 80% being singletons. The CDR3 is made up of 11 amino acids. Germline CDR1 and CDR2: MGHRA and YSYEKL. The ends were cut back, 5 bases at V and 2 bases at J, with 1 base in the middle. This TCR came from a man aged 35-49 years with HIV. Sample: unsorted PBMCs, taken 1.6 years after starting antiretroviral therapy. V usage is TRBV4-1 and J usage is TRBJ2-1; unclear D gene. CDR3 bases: TGCGCCAGCAGCGCCTACAATGAGCAGTTCTTC. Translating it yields CASSAYNEQFF.